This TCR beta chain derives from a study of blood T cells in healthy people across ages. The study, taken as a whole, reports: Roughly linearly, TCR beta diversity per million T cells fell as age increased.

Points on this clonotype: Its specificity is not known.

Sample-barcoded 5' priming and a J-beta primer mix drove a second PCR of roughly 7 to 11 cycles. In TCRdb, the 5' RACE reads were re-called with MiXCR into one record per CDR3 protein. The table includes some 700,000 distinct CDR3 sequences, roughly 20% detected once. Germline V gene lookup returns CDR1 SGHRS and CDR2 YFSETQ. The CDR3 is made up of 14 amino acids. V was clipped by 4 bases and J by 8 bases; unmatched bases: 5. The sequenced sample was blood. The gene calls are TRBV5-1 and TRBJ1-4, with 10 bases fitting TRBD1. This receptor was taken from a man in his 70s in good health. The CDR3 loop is CASSGTGAREKLFF. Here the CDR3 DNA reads TGCGCCAGCAGCGGGACAGGGGCGAGGGAAAAACTGTTTTTT.